This TCR beta chain came from a study of blood T cell repertoires in COVID-19. Whole-study context: The samples span acute and convalescent COVID-19 from the United States, Italy and Spain. From T cells, B-cell-depleted T cells, or PBMCs came the material, which was cDNA or gDNA.

In the original workflow: Amplification of reference gene primers provided the estimated nucleated cell counts. Assay used: immunoSEQ multiplex PCR; TCRdb lists only in-frame clones, some missing. The D gene and trimming were derived from the DNA, and the V and J assignments and clone size from that table. The sample records around 63,000 clones, just over 85% being singletons. From germline, CDR1 is ENHRY and CDR2 SYGVKD. The CDR3 runs to 13 residues. The V segment lost 4 bases and the J segment 6 bases; nucleotides outside the gene matches: 5. The material sequenced was peripheral blood. This receptor was obtained from a woman of 80 years or more with acute or convalescent COVID-19. V gene TRBV10-3 combines with J gene TRBJ2-7, with TRBD1 identical over 8 bases. In DNA, the CDR3 is TGTGCCATCAGTGGAAATGACAGGGGCGAGCAGTACTTC. Translation: CAISGNDRGEQYF.